A single sample is the source of the 7 T cell receptor beta chains below, sequenced in a study of OX40 agonist ivuxolimab in advanced cancers. Profiled with immunoSEQ multiplex PCR; TCRdb holds only in-frame clones, not every one. The sample has 80,000 or so clones, 84% seen once; the top ten hold about 7.3%. The source was CD4+ or CD8+ T cells sorted from blood, collected in a trial of the OX40 agonist ivuxolimab. The origin of the receptors is an adult with an advanced solid tumor such as melanoma, head and neck, liver or kidney cancer.

The chain combines TRBV5-6 with TRBJ1-2; tentatively, D is TRBD1 (6 bases). V lost 7 bases, J lost 4 bases, and 17 bases lay in between. CDR3 size: 14 residues. In germline, CDR1 is SGHDT, CDR2 YYEEEE. As DNA, the CDR3 is TGTGCCAGCGTCCCCGAAGGGGGGTCCTATGGCTACACCTTC. It translates to CASVPEGGSYGYTF.

This chain joins TRBV14 and TRBJ2-5; weak D call: TRBD1 (5 bases). V lost 4 bases to trimming and J lost 4 bases, with 19 bases between them. CDR3 length: 16 residues. Germline values: CDR1 SGHDN, CDR2 FVKESK. CDR3 loop: CASSLLLGSQGETQYF. The DNA for the CDR3 is TGTGCCAGCAGCCTGCTGCTCGGTTCCCAGGGAGAGACCCAGTACTTC.

The rearrangement links TRBV28 to TRBJ1-1; D is undetermined. V lost 3 bases to trimming and J lost 0 bases, with 8 bases between them. Germline values: CDR1 MDHEN, CDR2 SYDVKM. This CDR3 has 14 amino acids. CDR3 sequence: CASSLAAMNTEAFF. The DNA for the CDR3 is TGTGCCAGCAGTTTGGCGGCAATGAACACTGAAGCTTTCTTT.

Only one count was recorded for this clone. The V gene is TRBV7-3, the J gene TRBJ1-1; D not certain. V lost 5 bases and J lost 0, with 7 bases in between. Germline values: CDR1 SGHTA, CDR2 FQGTGA. The length of the CDR3 is 13 residues. CDR3: CASSLSVNTEAFF. DNA of the CDR3: TGTGCCAGCAGCCTCTCAGTGAACACTGAAGCTTTCTTT.

The genes are TRBV7-3 and TRBJ1-6; D not certain. V was trimmed by 2 bases and J by 11 bases, leaving 7 bases between them. In germline, CDR1 is SGHTA, CDR2 FQGTGA. This CDR3 is built from 12 residues. The CDR3 protein is CASSLGYPPLHF. Here the CDR3 DNA reads TGTGCCAGCAGCTTAGGCTATCCACCCCTCCACTTT.

The table lists this clone with a count of one. The chain couples TRBV9 to TRBJ1-1; TRBD1 matches 7 bases. The CDR3 sequence is 13 residues long. J was trimmed by 5 bases and V by 3 bases; bases with no gene match: 4. Germline CDR1 SGDLS, CDR2 YYNGEE. The CDR3 region is CASSATGVTEAFF. In DNA, the CDR3 is TGTGCCAGCAGCGCTACAGGGGTAACTGAAGCTTTCTTT.

This sequence joins TRBV11-3 and TRBJ2-5, with TRBD2 matching 8 bases. Germline values: CDR1 SGHNT, CDR2 YENEEA. V shed 1 base, J shed 5 bases, and the junction held 6 bases outside the gene matches. The CDR3 contains 15 residues. The CDR3 spells CASSLVSSGRETQYF. CDR3 DNA sequence: TGTGCCAGCAGCTTAGTGTCTAGCGGGCGGGAGACCCAGTACTTC.